This T cell receptor beta chain was profiled in a study of cytomegalovirus exposure and HLA in healthy donors (dated by TCRdb to the late 2010s). About the full investigation: According to an earlier analysis of 587 of the donors, about 179 million T cells yielded roughly 100 million unique TCR beta sequences and approximately 300 Gb of sequence data. In the later analysis, no new phenotypic data were used to find candidate immune exposures; instead, reliance was placed on TCR beta sequences and their occurrence across donors. The study aimed to test whether signatures of past pathogen exposure could be identified by cataloging public T cell receptors. A handful of DR-DQ haplotypes were handled as single units for association and clustering because linkage in the cohort was strong. An early release that covered about 600 HLA-typed donors contained approximately 300 gigabases of sequencing data and tens of millions of unique TCR sequences. The study combined high-throughput TCR immunosequencing, statistical association of individual TCRs with disease status, and machine learning to predict cytomegalovirus infection status. Among the roughly 390 genotyped donors, 81% belonged to the genetic ancestry cluster associated with self-reported Caucasian donors. Besides the first cohort of 666 subjects, a separate validation cohort made up of over 95 different subjects was used. Both class I and class II loci were covered by HLA typing, at four-digit resolution. All discovery cohort repertoires had been generated using a single sequencing platform. Alongside the repertoire data, information on donor age, sex, ethnicity and CMV serostatus was compiled. On average, roughly 200,000 unique TCR beta nucleotide sequences were sequenced per donor among a few hundred genotyped donors of the cohort, with roughly 19% of those sequences being non-productive. The study used immunosequencing to profile the T cell repertoires of several hundred subjects and linked those repertoires to cytomegalovirus serostatus. A later analysis re-examined previously published TCR beta repertoires from hundreds of donors and added high-resolution HLA genotyping to investigate patterns of TCR occurrence. The number of donors typed differed by locus, with 629-630 for A, B, C, DRB1 and DQB1, more than 500 for DQA1, 600 to 610 for DPA1, and some 450 for DPB1. In an earlier analysis of 500 to 650 of the donors, high-throughput TCR beta sequencing was used to judge whether each TCR beta V gene segment behaved as functional or pseudogenic. Genome-wide SNP genotypes for about three fifths of the roughly 700 donors were used in a later genetic analysis, which treated that subset as a discovery cohort.

The cohort was made up of approximately 670 healthy bone marrow donors. Cohort members were all nominally healthy when sampled, although unrecorded immune exposures were likely present. The donor tested CMV seronegative and was one of the 352 seronegative cohort members. A peripheral blood sample was collected from each donor, and TCR beta sequencing was performed on peripheral blood mononuclear cells. Genomic DNA extraction from the blood cell samples was performed with the Qiagen DNeasy Blood Extraction Kit. CDR1 and CDR2 are drawn from the germline V gene: SQVTM, ANQGSEA. Clipping removes 6 bases from V and 1 base from J, with 5 as the unmatched junction base count. Including the terminal cysteine and phenylalanine, the CDR3 comprises 13 residues. The retained sequence is limited to the CDR3, 39 bases, with the frame set at the first base. About this clone: The antigen it binds to is not known. No much larger clone exists at a distance of one base, and base qualities are not known.

The receptor library was made with the immunoSEQ multiplex PCR assay. The multiplex PCR relied on a mix of 60 forward primers for TCR Vbeta segments and 13 reverse primers for TCR Jbeta segments. The CDR3 region of rearranged TCR beta genes was amplified from genomic DNA with a multiplex PCR assay. Amplified TCR beta libraries were sequenced as 87-base-pair reads on the Illumina HiSeq System. The source study handled its data this way. In a later analysis, 70 million to 95 million unique TCR beta chains were counted across the 650 to 750 repertoires, and roughly 11 million of these chains were shared by at least two donors. Raw reads were error-corrected and collapsed into unique sequences by a nearest-neighbor algorithm in which closely related sequences were merged to remove PCR and sequencing errors. V, D and J gene segments were assigned by aligning CDR3 sequences to IMGT reference sequences. For a sequence to be retained, at least a six-nucleotide match to both a V gene segment and a J gene segment was required. Rearrangements were classified as productive when the CDR3 lacked stop codons and remained in frame with V and J, and all other rearrangements were classified as non-productive. Following IMGT convention, CDR3 was defined as the stretch from the second conserved V-encoded cysteine to the conserved J-encoded phenylalanine. Sequences without an unambiguous match to a single V gene segment were excluded from the earlier analysis of 450 to 650 of the donors. An earlier analysis of 450 to 650 of the donors called V segments functional above 56.7% productive rearrangements and segregating when the between-donor standard deviation exceeded 5%. A statistical classification framework was built for diagnosing cytomegalovirus status from the catalog of TCR beta chain sequences. In a later analysis, V and J genes were assigned by comparing TCR nucleotide sequences against IMGT/GENE-DB human TR gene sequences. A later analysis assigned CDR3 sequences and most-parsimonious VDJ recombination scenarios with the TCRdist pipeline. In a later analysis, each TCR beta chain was defined by its CDR3 amino acid sequence together with its V-gene family, and reads without a unique V-gene family were excluded. To address suspected cross-contamination and a sequencing artifact, a later analysis removed roughly 580 highly shared, low-generation-probability nucleotide sequences. A later analysis calculated a clonal expansion index for each public chain from normalized within-repertoire ranks of inferred template counts. In a later analysis, generation probabilities were computed using a VDJ recombination model fitted to out-of-frame rearrangements, and the results were checked against IGoR. In a later analysis, TCR-TCR, TCR-HLA and TCR-CMV co-occurrence was scored with hypergeometric tests, and a repertoire-size bias correction was applied to TCR pairs. False discovery rates were estimated in a later analysis by permuting HLA or CMV assignments 20 times. In a later analysis, co-occurring TCRs were grouped using DBSCAN, and TCRdist sequence similarity was added for clustering within HLA-allele-positive subsets. Co-occurrence clustering excluded repertoires with fewer than 30,000 or more than 120,000 public chains, plus five with anomalous nucleotide sharing. Held by TCRdb, this immuneACCESS table contains in-frame sequences only and omits some clones. Under half of the omission traces to an unresolved V gene where checked; the cause of the rest is unknown. V, J and clone size were drawn from that table, and D and trimming were deduced from the DNA. The sample table holds a few hundred thousand clones, of which 75% to 90% were seen once. Clones ranked in the top ten supply about 0.28% of the sample.

Study-wide conclusions, independent of this receptor: A later genetic analysis reported fewer N-insertions in productive TCRs among donors in an Asian-associated ancestry cluster than the approximately 670-donor mean. In a later analysis, HLA-associated TCR beta chains were found to be more clonally expanded and to have lower generation probabilities than equally common non-associated chains. When HLA alleles, especially DR and DQ, strongly co-occurred, TCR associations were difficult to assign to individual alleles. Broadly in line with IMGT annotations, most TCR beta V segments showed up in productive rearrangements about 87% or about 30% of the time in an earlier analysis of under 700 of the donors. This cohort had only TCR beta chains sequenced, and the lack of alpha or paired-chain data limited which features could be detected. The sequencing pipeline was judged likely to have produced a cluster of highly shared sequence variants as a technical artifact. The presence/absence analyses assumed that sequencing depth was roughly uniform across donors, and that assumption may not be true. An association between a missense DCLRE1C variant and V-gene and J-gene trimming of TCR beta chains was found in a later genetic analysis and replicated in an independent cohort. According to a later analysis, parvovirus B19, influenza, CMV and Epstein-Barr virus appeared linked to several top co-occurrence clusters. In vitro tests confirmed that three of the cytomegalovirus-associated TCR beta chains recognize cytomegalovirus antigens. Linkage disequilibrium might explain the correlated functional status among segregating V segments, but an unknown experimental factor could not be ruled out. For the cohort, immune exposure information was limited to CMV serostatus. According to the authors, the approach could potentially be generalized to other disease states and immunological phenotypes. Specific HLA alleles were associated with 15,000 to 20,000 TCR beta sequences at a false discovery rate of 0.05 in a later analysis. Some IMGT-functional V segments, including TRBV6-2 and TRBV6-3, could not be distinguished by the 87-base-pair reads and were therefore excluded. Because counts were too low, more than 15 rarely observed V segments, including chromosome 9 orphons, were left out of the earlier analysis of approximately 500 of the donors. Because HLA typing was unavailable for some donors at each locus, only the typed subset was used in association tests. Most TCR sequences were seen in very few donors, while some public TCRs were found in many individuals. In a later analysis, the rate of TCR association differed among HLA loci, with DRB1 alleles having the most associated TCRs and HLA-C alleles having the fewest. A total of about 150 TCR beta chains were listed by the study as associated with cytomegalovirus. A further reported finding was that TCR beta sequences accurately predicted the HLA-A and HLA-B alleles for most subjects in the first cohort. The classifier was reported to diagnose cytomegalovirus status with high specificity and sensitivity in both the original cohort and the validation cohort. Most CMV-associated TCR beta chains appeared to be HLA-restricted in a later analysis, and the HLA associations seemed to be driven largely by CMV exposure.

The chain is made from TRBV29-1 and TRBJ1-2, with TRBD1 matching 7 junction bases. The receptor was derived from a girl aged 2 to 9 in good health and CMV-seronegative. The sequencing sample was made of PBMCs. The CDR3 reads CSVGTDYNYGYTF. The bases are TGCAGCGTCGGGACAGACTATAACTATGGCTACACCTTC.